The clone carrying this T cell receptor beta chain has more than one count but fewer than ten. Antigen specificity is unknown. This sample was taken from a study of T cells after posttransplantation cyclophosphamide. General observations from the study: After PTCy, TRB diversity resembled that of CNI/methotrexate controls.

The CDR3 is made up of 15 amino acids. CDR1 is SNHLY, CDR2 FYNNEI, per germline. V lost 6 bases, J lost 2 bases, and 11 bases lay in between. Peripheral blood was collected from the related graft donor on the marrow donation day. The table came from immunoSEQ multiplex PCR; TCRdb's copy has only in-frame clones and leaves some out. There are some 40,000 clones in the sample, none observed a single time. The rearrangement links TRBV2 to TRBJ2-6, with D possibly TRBD2 on 6 matching bases. The sequence was collected from a woman aged 45-59 years in good health and a related stem cell transplant donor. The sequenced material came from PBMCs. CDR3: CASRGGTAGANVLTF. The CDR3 coding sequence is TGTGCCAGCAGGGGCGGGACGGCTGGGGCCAACGTCCTGACTTTC.